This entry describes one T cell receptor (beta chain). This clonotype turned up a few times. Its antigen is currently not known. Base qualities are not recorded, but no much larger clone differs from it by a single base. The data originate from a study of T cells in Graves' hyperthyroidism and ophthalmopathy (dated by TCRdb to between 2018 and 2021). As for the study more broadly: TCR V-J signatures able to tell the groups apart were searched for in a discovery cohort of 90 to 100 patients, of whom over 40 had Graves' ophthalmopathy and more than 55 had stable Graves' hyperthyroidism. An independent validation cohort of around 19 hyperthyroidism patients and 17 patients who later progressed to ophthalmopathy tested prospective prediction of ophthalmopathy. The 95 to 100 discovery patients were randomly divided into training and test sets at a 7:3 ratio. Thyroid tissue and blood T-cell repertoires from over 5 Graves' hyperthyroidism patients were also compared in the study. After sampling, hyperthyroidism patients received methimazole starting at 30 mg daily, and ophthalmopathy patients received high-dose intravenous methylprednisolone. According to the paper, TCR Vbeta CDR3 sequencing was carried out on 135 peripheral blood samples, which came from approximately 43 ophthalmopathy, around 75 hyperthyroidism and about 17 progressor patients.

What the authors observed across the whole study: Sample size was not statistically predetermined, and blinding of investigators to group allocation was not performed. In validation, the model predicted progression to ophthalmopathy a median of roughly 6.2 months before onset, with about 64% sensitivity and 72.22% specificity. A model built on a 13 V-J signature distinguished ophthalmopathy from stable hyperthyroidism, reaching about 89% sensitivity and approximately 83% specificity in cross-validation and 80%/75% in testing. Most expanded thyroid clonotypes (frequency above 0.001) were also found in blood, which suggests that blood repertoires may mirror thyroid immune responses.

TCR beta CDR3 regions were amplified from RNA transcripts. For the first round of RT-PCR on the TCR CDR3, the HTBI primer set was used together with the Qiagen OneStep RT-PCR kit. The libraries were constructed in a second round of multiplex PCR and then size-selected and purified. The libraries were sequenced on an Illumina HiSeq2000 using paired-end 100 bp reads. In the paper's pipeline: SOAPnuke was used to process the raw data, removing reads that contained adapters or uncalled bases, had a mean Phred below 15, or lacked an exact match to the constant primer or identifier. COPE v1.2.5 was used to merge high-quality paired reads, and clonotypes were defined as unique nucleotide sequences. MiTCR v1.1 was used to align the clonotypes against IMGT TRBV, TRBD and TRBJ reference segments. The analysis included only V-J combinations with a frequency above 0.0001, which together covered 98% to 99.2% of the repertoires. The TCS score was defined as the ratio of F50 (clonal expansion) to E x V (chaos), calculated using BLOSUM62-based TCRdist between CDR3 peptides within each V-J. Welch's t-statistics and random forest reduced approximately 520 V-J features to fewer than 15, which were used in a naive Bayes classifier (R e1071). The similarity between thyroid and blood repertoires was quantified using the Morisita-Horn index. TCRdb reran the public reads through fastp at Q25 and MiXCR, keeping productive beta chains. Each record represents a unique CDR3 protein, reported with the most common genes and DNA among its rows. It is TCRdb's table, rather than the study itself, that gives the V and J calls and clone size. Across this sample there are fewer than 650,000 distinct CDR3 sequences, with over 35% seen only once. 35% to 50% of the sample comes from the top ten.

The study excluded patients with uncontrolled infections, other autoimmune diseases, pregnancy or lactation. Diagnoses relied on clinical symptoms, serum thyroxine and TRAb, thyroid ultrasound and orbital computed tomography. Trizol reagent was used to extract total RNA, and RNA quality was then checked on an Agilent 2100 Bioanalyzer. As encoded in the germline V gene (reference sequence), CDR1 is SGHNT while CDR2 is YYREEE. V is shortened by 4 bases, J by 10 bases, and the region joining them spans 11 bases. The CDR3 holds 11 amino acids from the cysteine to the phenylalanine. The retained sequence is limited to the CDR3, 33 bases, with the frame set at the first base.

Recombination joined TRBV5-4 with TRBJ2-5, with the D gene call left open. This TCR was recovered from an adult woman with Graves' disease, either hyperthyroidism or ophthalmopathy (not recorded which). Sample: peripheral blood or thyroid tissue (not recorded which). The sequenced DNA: TGTGCCAGCAGCGTCCGACTGATCCAGTACTTC. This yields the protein CASSVRLIQYF.